This T cell receptor beta chain was retrieved from a study of blood T cell repertoires in COVID-19. Turning to the study itself: Donors in the United States, Italy and Spain gave samples during acute or convalescent COVID-19. PBMCs, B-cell-depleted T cells, or T cells provided the cDNA or gDNA that made up the material.

With 1 base clipped from V and 9 bases from J, the junction kept 9 bases outside the gene matches. CDR1 and CDR2 from the germline V gene are SGHTA and FQGNSA. This CDR3 has 17 amino acids. This clone was observed a handful of times. In the study's own analysis: Amplifying reference gene primers gave estimates of nucleated cell counts. Some clones are missing from TCRdb's copy, which holds only in-frame ones; the method was immunoSEQ multiplex PCR. D and trimming come from the DNA, and the V and J calls and clone size come from that table. Of 90,000 or so clones detected, approximately 87% appear once; the ten largest clones hold about 17%.

This receptor was obtained from a human donor in a cohort sampled during active COVID-19. Material for sequencing was peripheral blood. The genes are TRBV7-2 and TRBJ1-6, with TRBD1 matching over 10 bases. CDR3 sequence reads: CASSLDRVGTGVSPLHF. CDR3 nucleotide sequence: TGTGCCAGCAGCTTAGATCGGGTGGGGACAGGGGTTTCACCCCTCCACTTT.